This TCR beta chain derives from a study of PD-L1 blockade in urothelial cancer. Clones were read by immunoSEQ multiplex PCR, and TCRdb kept only the in-frame ones, dropping some. This table holds 55,000 to 80,000 clones, approximately 83% found once. Described time point: pretreatment peripheral blood. Germline assignment: CDR1 SGHAT and CDR2 FQNNGV. This CDR3 has 16 amino acids. V was cut by 3 bases and J by 2 bases, with 11 bases left in between. The rearrangement links TRBV11-2 to TRBJ1-6; TRBD1 might be the D (6 bases). This sequence originates from a man in his sixties with urothelial cancer. The sequences come from PBMCs, collected around atezolizumab (anti-PD-L1) treatment. CDR3 in DNA: TGTGCCAGCAGCTTCCGAGGGGACACCTATAATTCACCCCTCCACTTT. It specifies CASSFRGDTYNSPLHF.